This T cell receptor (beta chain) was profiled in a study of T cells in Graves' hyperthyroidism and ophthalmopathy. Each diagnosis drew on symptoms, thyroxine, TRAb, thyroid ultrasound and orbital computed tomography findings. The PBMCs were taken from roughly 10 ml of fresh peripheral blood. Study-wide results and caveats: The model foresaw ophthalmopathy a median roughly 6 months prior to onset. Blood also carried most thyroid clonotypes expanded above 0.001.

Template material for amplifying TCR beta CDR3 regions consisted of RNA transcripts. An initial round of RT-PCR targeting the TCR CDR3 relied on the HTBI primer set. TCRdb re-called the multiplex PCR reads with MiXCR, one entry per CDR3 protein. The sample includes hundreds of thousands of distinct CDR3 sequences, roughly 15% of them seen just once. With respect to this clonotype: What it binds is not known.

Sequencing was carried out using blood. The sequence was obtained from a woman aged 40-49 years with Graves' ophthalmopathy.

In DNA form, the CDR3 reads TGTGCCACCAACCCCGGGACTAGCGGGAGGGCCTCCTCCGGGGCCAACGTCCTGACTTTC. Encoded protein: CATNPGTSGRASSGANVLTF. The chain employs TRBV6-2 or TRBV6-3 and TRBJ2-6; 16 positions agree with TRBD2. V trimming: 10 bases; J trimming: 4 bases; junction bases outside the gene matches: 16. Per germline, CDR1 MNHEY and CDR2 SVGEGT. The CDR3 covers 20 residues.